These T cell receptor beta chains were read from a single sample in a study of control samples from healthy donors and cancer patients. Data came from immunoSEQ multiplex PCR; TCRdb stores just in-frame clones and leaves some out. The sample includes about 96,000 clones, approximately 95% seen only once; the top ten take approximately 7.6%. The sample taken for sequencing was blood. All receptors derive from a man between 18 and 35 years old in good health. Each CDR3 is given with its conserved first and last residue.

TRBV19	TRBJ1-5	CASSTPQGYYSNQPQHF
TRBV4-1	TRBJ1-2	CASSPRQGYGYTF
TRBV11-2	TRBJ2-1	CASSLEGPRGHEQFF
TRBV11-2	TRBJ2-7	CASSLYRAGRDEQYF
TRBV28	TRBJ2-7	CASSPRPGGSYEQYF
TRBV7-2	TRBJ2-1	CASSSEPTSGYNEQFF
TRBV6-1	TRBJ1-3	CASSEKRHPSSGNTIYF
TRBV7-9	TRBJ2-7	CASSKKDREYEQYF
TRBV5-6	TRBJ1-2	CASSLVGVGDYGYTF
TRBV18	TRBJ1-1	CASSPGSVLGISIFEAFF
TRBV14	TRBJ1-2	CASSLDRRSGYTF
TRBV5-1	TRBJ1-5	CASSPGTGEHQPQHF
TRBV6-1	TRBJ1-2	CASSDANYGYTF
TRBV19	TRBJ2-7	CASSIQALYEQYF
TRBV27	TRBJ1-2	CASRPGGGQGARGYGYTF
TRBV12-3/TRBV12-4	TRBJ1-1	CASSLSRDTEAFF
TRBV27	TRBJ2-1	CASSPRINEQFF
TRBV7-3	TRBJ2-3	CASSFRDQITDTQYF
TRBV6-1	TRBJ2-2	CASGVTSGRSNTGELFF
TRBV19	TRBJ1-2	CASSIQWGAPDGYTF
TRBV19	TRBJ1-5	CASSIGRGYQPQHF
TRBV10-1	TRBJ2-5	CASSCRGRETQYF
TRBV7-9	TRBJ1-2	CASSLSGFRTIYGYTF
TRBV2	TRBJ2-5	CASSEALFASWQETQYF
TRBV7-9	TRBJ2-7	CASSLNEIRRGYEQYF
TRBV5-1	TRBJ1-1	CASSLEVTLNTEAFF
TRBV27	TRBJ1-5	CASSQRGRNAQHF
TRBV27	TRBJ2-1	CASSTLAGLNNEQFF